This section outlines one T cell receptor beta chain sequence together with its context. Its specificity is unknown. Looked up from germline, CDR1 is SGHTA and CDR2 is FQGTGA. V trimming: 5 bases; J trimming: 6 bases; junction bases outside the gene matches: 3. This CDR3 region has 13 residues. The study ran its PCR with 60 Vbeta and 13 Jbeta primers. The data were produced by immunoSEQ multiplex PCR, yet TCRdb's version contains in-frame clones alone and is incomplete. This listing includes over 40,000 clones. These data belong to a study of cytomegalovirus exposure and HLA in healthy donors. Study-wide results and limits: In vitro, three CMV-associated chains proved specific for CMV antigens. Later analysis revealed greater clonal expansion in HLA-associated TCR beta chains than in equally common others.

This clonotype was sampled from a man in his thirties or forties in good health and CMV-seronegative. The chain links TRBV7-3 to TRBJ2-2, with 7 bases fitting TRBD1. Material for sequencing was PBMCs. The CDR3 here is CASSTGVAGELFF. CDR3 nucleotide sequence: TGTGCCAGCAGCACAGGGGTAGCCGGGGAGCTGTTTTTT. The full variable domain, with the rest looked up from reference TRBV7-3 and TRBJ2-2, is GAGVSQTPSNKVTEKGKYVELRCDPISGHTALYWYRQSLGQGPEFLIYFQGTGAADDSGLPNDRFFAVRPEGSVSTLKIQRTERGDSAVYLCASSTGVAGELFFGEGSRLTVL.